The T cell receptor beta chain under discussion was sequenced for a study of shared T cell receptors in the human thymus. The CDR3 totals 24 residues. Germline V gene lookup returns CDR1 KGHSH and CDR2 LQKENI. The trim removed 3 bases at V and 5 bases at J, leaving 36 bases unmatched. This clone is a singleton in its sample. Sequenced by immunoSEQ multiplex PCR; TCRdb stores in-frame clones only, minus some. The table includes some 760,000 clones, 75% to 90% detected once. These data also formed part of another study, on human thymus T cells. From that second work: Donation came from healthy Finnish infants having corrective surgery for congenital heart defects. Reports from related research described highly overlapping thymic repertoires among unrelated individuals.

This sequence joins TRBV18 and TRBJ1-2, with 7 bases that match TRBD1. The TCR was taken from a girl less than two years old with a congenital heart defect. The sample consisted of thymocytes. The CDR3 spells CASSPSRTYRGPMTEPLEIYGYTF. For the CDR3, the DNA is TGTGCCAGCTCACCCTCTAGGACTTACAGGGGCCCCATGACCGAGCCTCTTGAAATATATGGCTACACCTTC.